This TCR beta chain was retrieved from a study of T cell changes during pregnancy in multiple sclerosis. Germline V lookup: CDR1 MDHEN, CDR2 SYDVKM. The CDR3 has 15 amino acids. V lost 5 bases, J lost 3 bases, and 14 bases lay in between. Profiled with immunoSEQ multiplex PCR; TCRdb holds only in-frame clones, not every one. The sample shows approximately 46,000 clones, 92% of them seen only once. This specimen was CD4+ T cells from peripheral blood mononuclear cells, taken after pregnancy. This TCR derives from a female donor with multiple sclerosis, enrolled in a pregnancy study. The V call is TRBV28, the J call TRBJ1-5; D call uncertain. The CDR3 sequence: CASSPTLSINQPQHF. The CDR3 coding sequence is TGTGCCAGCAGTCCGACATTGAGTATCAATCAGCCCCAGCATTTT.